This T cell receptor beta chain was identified in a study of T cell responses to AZD1222 COVID-19 vaccine. Broader study findings: An increase in Spike-specific TCR breadth and depth was observed after two AZD1222 doses. Samples come after the peak T cell response, not at day 14. Spike-wide vaccine-associated CD4 TCRs dominated at 160-218 and 743-854. White British ancestry dominated among donors, who included more females, and clonal diversity was possibly underestimated.

Trimming removed 2 bases from V and 7 bases from J; junction bases left unmatched: 8. This CDR3 has 15 residues. CDR1 is SGHTA and CDR2 is FQGTGA in the germline V gene. The protocol was immunoSEQ multiplex PCR, while the TCRdb copy is restricted to in-frame clones and leaves out a portion. The sample includes under 200,000 clones, approximately 90% of them seen just once. Turning to this clone: The antigen is undetermined.

This receptor was obtained from an adult who received the MenACWY meningococcal vaccine as a control. The source was peripheral blood, collected 28 days after the second dose of the MenACWY control vaccine. The chain combines TRBV7-3 with TRBJ2-1; 7 bases fit TRBD2. The CDR3 DNA follows: TGTGCCAGCAGCTTAGGGCAACCCGGGGGGAATGAGCAGTTCTTC. Translating it yields CASSLGQPGGNEQFF.